Shown below are 13 T cell receptor beta chains from a single sample sequenced in a study of CD8+ T cells in alopecia areata. Extraction of RNA preceded its reverse transcription into cDNA, which served as the sequencing template. Some clones are missing from TCRdb's copy, which holds only in-frame ones; the method was immunoSEQ multiplex PCR. The table records 150,000 to 200,000 clones, around three fifths of them present only once. Treatment: oral pan-JAK inhibitor, 5-10 mg twice daily. Sample: CD4+ T cells sorted from blood, taken at week 24, from a patient treated with tofacitinib. The source is a human donor with alopecia areata.

This clone has just a few counts. The chain uses TRBV30 and TRBJ2-1; a weak D match, TRBD2 (6 bases). Per the germline V gene, CDR1 is GTSNPN and CDR2 is SVGIG (reference sequence). The CDR3 runs 13 residues. Trimming shortened V by 1 base and J by 9 bases, and 13 bases separated the two germline ends. This CDR3 is CAWSDRRGGEQFF. The CDR3 nucleotides read TGTGCCTGGAGTGACAGGAGGGGTGGTGAGCAGTTCTTC.

The V gene is TRBV30, the J gene TRBJ1-1; 7 nucleotides line up with TRBD1. This CDR3 is built from 13 residues. Germline CDR1 GTSNPN, CDR2 SVGIG (reference sequence). The J segment lost 5 bases and the V segment lost 0 bases, leaving 3 bases of the junction unmatched. The CDR3 reads CAWSVTGWTEAFF. CDR3 DNA sequence: TGTGCCTGGAGTGTGACAGGGTGGACTGAAGCTTTCTTT.

The rearrangement links TRBV11-2 to TRBJ2-3; D possibly corresponds to TRBD2 (6 bases). The germline CDR1 and CDR2 sequences are SGHAT and FQNNGV. V lost 0 bases to trimming and J lost 4 bases, with 11 bases between them. The CDR3 is 15 amino acids. The CDR3 reads CASSLDWGVADTQYF. The DNA of the CDR3 is TGTGCCAGCAGCTTAGATTGGGGGGTGGCAGATACGCAGTATTTT.

V is TRBV27 and J is TRBJ1-2, with a tentative D call TRBD1 (6 bases). Germline V lookup: CDR1 MNHEY, CDR2 SMNVEV (reference sequence). The CDR3 covers 13 residues. Trimming cost V 6 bases and J 4 bases, with 12 bases left between them. The CDR3 DNA follows: TGTGCCAGCAGACCCCGAGGGGGCTATGGCTACACCTTC. The encoded protein is CASRPRGGYGYTF.

The rearrangement uses TRBV29-1 and TRBJ2-1, with D possibly being TRBD1 (6 bases). CDR3 length: 14 amino acids. CDR1 and CDR2 (germline): SQVTM, ANQGSEA. CDR3 coding DNA: TGCAGTGTCCAGGGGCAGGGAAGGGGCAATGAGCAGTTCTTC. Its translation: CSVQGQGRGNEQFF.

The gene calls are TRBV29-1 and TRBJ1-2; no clear D. The length of the CDR3 is 11 residues. Germline V gene lookup returns CDR1 SQVTM and CDR2 ANQGSEA. V lost 3 bases, J lost 8 bases, and 10 bases lay in between. Here the CDR3 DNA reads TGCAGCGTTGATGAAGGTGGGGGCTACACCTTC. This translates into CSVDEGGGYTF.

V usage is TRBV7-2 and J usage is TRBJ1-1, with a tentative D call TRBD1 (5 bases). The CDR3 contains 14 residues. Per germline, CDR1 SGHTA and CDR2 FQGNSA. V lost 7 bases to trimming and J lost 0 bases, with 12 bases between them. CDR3 residues: CASTRGVLNTEAFF. CDR3 nucleotides: TGTGCCAGCACTAGGGGCGTACTGAACACTGAAGCTTTCTTT.

CDR3 coding DNA: TGTGCCAGCAGTGAAGTGGGGGTCTCTAGCAATCAGCCCCAGCATTTT. Translating gives CASSEVGVSSNQPQHF. J is TRBJ1-5 and V is TRBV2; perhaps TRBD1 as D (5 bases). The CDR3 is 16 residues long. Germline assignment: CDR1 SNHLY and CDR2 FYNNEI. V was shortened by 1 base and J by 0 bases, with 10 bases between the two germline ends.

The gene calls are TRBV4-3 and TRBJ1-6; maybe TRBD1 (6 bases). The V end was cut by 1 base, the J end by 8 bases, with 15 bases between. Looked up from germline, CDR1 is LGHNA and CDR2 is YSLEER. CDR3 length: 16 amino acids. CDR3 protein: CASSQVAGAGYSPLHF. Here the CDR3 DNA reads TGCGCCAGCAGCCAAGTGGCAGGGGCCGGTTATTCACCCCTCCACTTT.

This chain connects TRBV27 to TRBJ2-7; TRBD2 matches 9 bases. Germline V gene data show CDR1 as MNHEY and CDR2 as SMNVEV (reference sequence). This CDR3 region has 13 residues. V lost 9 bases and J lost 3; bases outside the gene matches: 6. The CDR3 nucleotides read TGTGCCAGTAGCGGGGGAGGATTCTACGAGCAGTACTTC. It codes for CASSGGGFYEQYF.

The chain links TRBV30 to TRBJ1-2; tentatively, D is TRBD1 (6 bases). There are 15 residues in the CDR3. Trimming removed 5 bases from V and 2 bases from J, with 18 bases in between. Germline assignment: CDR1 GTSNPN and CDR2 SVGIG (reference sequence). CDR3 in DNA: TGTGCCTGGGGAGTCAGGACAGCCGACAACTATGGCTACACCTTC. Protein: CAWGVRTADNYGYTF.

The V call is TRBV30, the J call TRBJ2-1, with 7 bases aligning to TRBD2. The V gene's germline CDR1 is GTSNPN and CDR2 SVGIG (reference sequence). The V segment lost 3 bases and the J segment 5 bases; nucleotides outside the gene matches: 16. The CDR3 length is 17 residues. CDR3 nucleotide sequence: TGTGCCTGGAGAAGTACCCGCGGGGGACCAATTAACAATGAGCAGTTCTTC. It encodes CAWRSTRGGPINNEQFF.

This clone has a handful of counts. The sample contains more than one DNA sequence encoding this CDR3. This chain links TRBV29-1 with TRBJ2-6; 7 bases are shared with TRBD1. Germline values: CDR1 SQVTM, CDR2 ANQGSEA. Trimming took 5 bases from V and 0 from J; bases not matched to a gene: 4. This CDR3 spans 15 amino acids. CDR3 in DNA: TGCAGCGTTAGACAGGGTAGCTCTGGGGCCAACGTCCTGACTTTC. Translation gives CSVRQGSSGANVLTF.